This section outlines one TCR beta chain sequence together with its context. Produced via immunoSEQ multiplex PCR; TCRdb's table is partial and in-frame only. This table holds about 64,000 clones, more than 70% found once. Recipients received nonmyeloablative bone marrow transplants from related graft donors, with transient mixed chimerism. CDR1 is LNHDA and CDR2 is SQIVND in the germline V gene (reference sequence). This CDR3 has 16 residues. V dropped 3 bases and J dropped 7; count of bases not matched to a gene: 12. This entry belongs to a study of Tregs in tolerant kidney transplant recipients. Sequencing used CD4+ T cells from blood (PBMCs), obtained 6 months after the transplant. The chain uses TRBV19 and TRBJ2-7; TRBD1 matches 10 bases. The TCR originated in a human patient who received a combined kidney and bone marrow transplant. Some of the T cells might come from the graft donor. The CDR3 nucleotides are TGTGCCAGTAGTATGATTTTTGGGACAGGGGTCCGGGAGCAGTACTTC. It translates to CASSMIFGTGVREQYF. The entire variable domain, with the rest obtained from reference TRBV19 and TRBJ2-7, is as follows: DGGITQSPKYLFRKEGQNVTLSCEQNLNHDAMYWYRQDPGQGLRLIYYSQIVNDFQKGDIAEGYSVSREKKESFPLTVTSAQKNPTAFYLCASSMIFGTGVREQYFGPGTRLTVT.